The rows below give T cell receptor beta chains drawn from one sample of a study of blood T cells in healthy people across ages. TCRdb fed the 5' RACE reads into MiXCR, producing one record per CDR3 protein. The sample carries hundreds of thousands of distinct CDR3 sequences, approximately 25% recorded once. The same data also went into a second study, on T cells of mothers and their children.

The sequencing input was blood. These receptors were collected from a boy aged 5 to 17 in good health. CDR3s include the opening cysteine and the closing phenylalanine or tryptophan. The D gene is left open where the match is weak. Clone size appears in some rows only: once, few, many, or a class for an expanded clone.

v_call	clone_size	d_call	j_call	cdr3_nt	cdr3_aa
TRBV10-3	.	.	TRBJ2-1	TGTGCCATCAGTGAGCTCGGCAATGAGCAGTTCTTC	CAISELGNEQFF
TRBV6-2/TRBV6-3	few	TRBD2	TRBJ2-5	TGTGCCAGCAGTTACCGGACGGTGGGAGGGGAGACCCAGTACTTC	CASSYRTVGGETQYF
TRBV6-5	.	.	TRBJ2-4	TGTGCCAGCAGTTACTCGAGTGCGGGGGCAGCCAAAAACATTCAGTACTTC	CASSYSSAGAAKNIQYF
TRBV29-1	.	TRBD2	TRBJ2-7	TGCAGCGTTGTGATCCTAGCGGGTACGTGGTACGAGCAGTACTTC	CSVVILAGTWYEQYF
TRBV28	few	.	TRBJ1-6	TGTGCCAGCTGGGACCGTCGTTCACCCCTCCACTTT	CASWDRRSPLHF
TRBV4-1	few	.	TRBJ1-1	TGCGCCAGCAGCCAAGTAATAGGGGGGCTCACTGAAGCTTTCTTT	CASSQVIGGLTEAFF
TRBV29-1	few	.	TRBJ2-7	TGCAGCGTGGGGACGTTTAGCTCCTACGAGCAGTACTTC	CSVGTFSSYEQYF
TRBV7-2	.	TRBD1	TRBJ2-2	TGTGCCAGCAGCTCACAGGGGGTTGACGGGGAGCTGTTTTTT	CASSSQGVDGELFF
TRBV7-9	few	TRBD2	TRBJ2-1	TGTGCCAGCAGCTATAGCGGGAGAAGCTCCTACAATAAGCAGTTCTTC	CASSYSGRSSYNKQFF
TRBV7-9	few	.	TRBJ1-4	TGCGCCAGCAGCCCTCCTGCCGGGGAAACTCTGTTTTTT	CASSPPAGETLFF
TRBV7-8	.	TRBD1	TRBJ2-3	TGTGCCAGCACTACTCCCGGGACAGGGGCAACAGATACGCAGTATTTT	CASTTPGTGATDTQYF
TRBV2	.	.	TRBJ2-7	TGTGCCAGCAGCGGAATCAATCCGGCGGTCGAGCAGTACTTC	CASSGINPAVEQYF
TRBV4-3	.	TRBD1	TRBJ1-1	TGCGCCAGCAGCCAAGAAATGGACAGGGAAACTGAAGCTTTCTTT	CASSQEMDRETEAFF
TRBV15	few	.	TRBJ2-3	TGTGCCACCAGCAGTCCAATAACGGGGGCTACGCAGTATTTT	CATSSPITGATQYF
TRBV29-1	.	.	TRBJ1-1	TGCAGCGTTGTCCGGGTGCTGGACACTGAAGCTTTCTTT	CSVVRVLDTEAFF
TRBV7-2	.	.	TRBJ1-3	TGTGCCAGCAGCTTGTCCCCCTTATTCACCTCTGGAAACACCATATATTTT	CASSLSPLFTSGNTIYF
TRBV19	few	TRBD1	TRBJ1-5	TGTGCCAGTAGTATAGACGGAGACAGGGCTCAGCCCCAGCATTTT	CASSIDGDRAQPQHF
TRBV12-3/TRBV12-4	.	.	TRBJ1-3	TGTGCCAGCAGATTCCGGGGGAGCTCTGGAAACACCATATATTTT	CASRFRGSSGNTIYF
TRBV28	many	.	TRBJ2-5	TGTGCCAGCAGCCCGGGACTCCTCCAAGAGACCCAGTACTTC	CASSPGLLQETQYF
TRBV20-1	.	.	TRBJ2-3	TGCAGTGCTTCCGGGGCGTTGGACCCAGATACGCAGTATTTT	CSASGALDPDTQYF
TRBV28	.	.	TRBJ2-1	TGTGCCAGCAGTTTATGGCGGGAAGGCGACAATGAGCAGTTCTTC	CASSLWREGDNEQFF
TRBV27	few	.	TRBJ1-4	TGTGCCAGCAGTCCTCTGAGAACAACTAATGAAAAACTGTTTTTT	CASSPLRTTNEKLFF
TRBV28	few	.	TRBJ2-4	TGTGCCAGCAGTTTGACGGTGTTAGCCAAAAACATTCAGTACTTC	CASSLTVLAKNIQYF
TRBV29-1	.	TRBD1	TRBJ1-6	TGCAGCGTAAGACAGGGGGGTAATTCACCCCTCCACTTT	CSVRQGGNSPLHF
TRBV3-1	few	.	TRBJ1-2	TGTGCCAGCAGCCAATCATGGGAGTACGGTGGCTACACCTTC	CASSQSWEYGGYTF
TRBV27	.	.	TRBJ1-4	TGTGCCACGCGCGTAGGGGAAGGACCTAATGAAAAACTGTTTTTT	CATRVGEGPNEKLFF
TRBV29-1	.	.	TRBJ1-1	TGCAGCGGGGGGAAAGCTTTCTTT	CSGGKAFF
TRBV20-1	.	TRBD2	TRBJ2-5	TGCAGTGCTAGACCAACACTAGCGGGAGGAGAGACCCAGTACTTC	CSARPTLAGGETQYF
TRBV11-2	few	.	TRBJ2-1	TGTGCCAGCAGCCCCCTCCCGGGTGGCTCCTACAATGAGCAGTTCTTC	CASSPLPGGSYNEQFF
TRBV20-1	.	.	TRBJ1-4	TGCAGTGCCCTGGACCCTTCGACGATGAATGAAAAACTGTTTTTT	CSALDPSTMNEKLFF
TRBV27	.	.	TRBJ2-1	TGTGCCAGCAGTTTTGGCATCTACTCCTACAATGAGCAGTTCTTC	CASSFGIYSYNEQFF
TRBV29-1	.	.	TRBJ1-1	TGCAGCTTCCGGGGCACTGAAGCTTTCTTT	CSFRGTEAFF
TRBV5-1	.	TRBD1	TRBJ2-5	TGCGCCAGCAGCTTTTACGGACAGGGGGCGCGAGAGACCCAGTACTTC	CASSFYGQGARETQYF
TRBV5-1	.	TRBD2	TRBJ2-5	TGCGCCAGCAGCCCGGGACTATACCAAGAGACCCAGTACTTC	CASSPGLYQETQYF
TRBV11-2	.	.	TRBJ2-4	TGTGCCAGCAGCTCCTATAAGGGAAAAAACATTCAGTACTTC	CASSSYKGKNIQYF
TRBV29-1	.	TRBD1	TRBJ2-3	TGCAGCGTTGCGGGACAGCATGCAGTAGGCACAGATACGCAGTATTTT	CSVAGQHAVGTDTQYF
TRBV29-1	few	.	TRBJ1-1	TGCAGCGTTGTAAAGGGGGGGGCGCGGGACACTGAAGCTTTCTTT	CSVVKGGARDTEAFF
TRBV7-9	few	.	TRBJ2-1	TGTGCCAGCAGCACTGAGCGGTCGAGCTCCTACAATGAGCAGTTCTTC	CASSTERSSSYNEQFF
TRBV25-1	few	.	TRBJ1-3	TGTGCCAGCAGTGGTAACTCTGGAAACACCATATATTTT	CASSGNSGNTIYF
TRBV9	few	.	TRBJ1-5	TGTGCCAGCAGCGAGGGGACGGCAGTCAATCAGCCCCAGCATTTT	CASSEGTAVNQPQHF
TRBV7-9	.	.	TRBJ1-1	TGTGCCAGCAGCACCTTCGGGGGCACTGAAGCTTTCTTT	CASSTFGGTEAFF
TRBV7-6	few	.	TRBJ2-6	TGTGCCAGCAGCGCCGGGAATTCTGGGGCCAACGTCCTGACTTTC	CASSAGNSGANVLTF
TRBV7-2	few	.	TRBJ2-4	TGTGCCAGCAGCTCAGAGATGGGCCAGTACTTC	CASSSEMGQYF
TRBV15	.	.	TRBJ2-2	TGTGCCACCAGCAGAGATTTCGGTGGACAGGGGGAGCTGTTTTTT	CATSRDFGGQGELFF
TRBV27	few	.	TRBJ2-6	TGTGCCAGCAGTCCCCTCGGGACATCTATTTCTGGGGCCAACGTCCTGACTTTC	CASSPLGTSISGANVLTF
TRBV6-5	.	.	TRBJ1-4	TGTGCCAGCAGTTACGGGGTTAATGAAAAACTGTTTTTT	CASSYGVNEKLFF
TRBV7-2	.	.	TRBJ2-5	TGTGCCAGCAGCTTAATTCCCAGGGCAGGCCAAGAGACCCAGTACTTC	CASSLIPRAGQETQYF
TRBV28	.	.	TRBJ2-1	TGTGCCAGCAGTTTATTGGGGCAAGGTCACGGCTACAATGAGCAGTTCTTC	CASSLLGQGHGYNEQFF
TRBV25-1	.	.	TRBJ2-3	TGTGCCAGCAGTAATTTTGGTATGGAGGATACGCAGTATTTT	CASSNFGMEDTQYF
TRBV20-1	few	.	TRBJ1-1	TGCAGTGCTATTAGACAGTTGAACACTGAAGCTTTCTTT	CSAIRQLNTEAFF
TRBV18	few	.	TRBJ2-6	TGTGCCAGCTCACCATTCCAGGGAACTGGGGCCAACGTCCTGACTTTC	CASSPFQGTGANVLTF
TRBV7-9	.	.	TRBJ2-7	TGTGCCAGCAGCTTAGGCCCAGAGGGCGCTCTGGCCGAGCAGTACTTC	CASSLGPEGALAEQYF
TRBV29-1	.	TRBD2	TRBJ2-5	TGCAGCGTTGAAGTTAGCGGGGACACGTCTAGGGAGACCCAGTACTTC	CSVEVSGDTSRETQYF
TRBV13	once	TRBD2	TRBJ2-3	TGTGCCAGCAGCGCCCGGACTAGCGGGGGTGGAGATACGCAGTATTTT	CASSARTSGGGDTQYF
TRBV29-1	.	.	TRBJ1-5	TGCAGCGTAAGTTGGGGTCTAGATAATCAGCCCCAGCATTTT	CSVSWGLDNQPQHF